A selection of T cell receptor beta chains follows, all from one sample in a study of vaccination effects on CD4 cells after COVID-19. TCRdb's copy holds only in-frame clones and misses some; the assay was immunoSEQ multiplex PCR. This repertoire shows about 50,000 clones, under 85% found once; its top ten account for roughly 5.4%. These receptors are not linked to any known antigen. Sample: CD4+ T cells from PBMCs cultured without peptide, taken after COVID-19 vaccination. The receptors come from a human donor who had a prior SARS-CoV-2 infection. The CDR3 runs from the conserved cysteine through the conserved F or W. The order of the fields is D gene, J gene, V gene, clone size, CDR3 length, CDR3 DNA, CDR3 protein. The D gene is left open where the match is weak. Rows may omit the clone size; those that give it use once, few, many or a size class.

- | TRBJ1-5 | TRBV5-1 | - | 16 | TGCGCCAGCAGCTTAATCATCAGGGGTCCGGGTCAGCCCCAGCATTTT | CASSLIIRGPGQPQHF
- | TRBJ2-7 | TRBV29-1 | - | 11 | TGCAGCGGTAGGAGCTCCTACGAGCAGTACTTC | CSGRSSYEQYF
TRBD2 | TRBJ2-7 | TRBV11-2 | - | 15 | TGTGCCAGCAGCCCAAGTCTAGCGGTGAACTACGAGCAGTACTTC | CASSPSLAVNYEQYF
TRBD2 | TRBJ2-3 | TRBV6-1 | - | 17 | TGTGCCAGCAGTGAAGGGAGGACTAGCGGGGGCACAGATACGCAGTATTTT | CASSEGRTSGGTDTQYF
- | TRBJ1-5 | TRBV28 | - | 14 | TGTGCCAGCTCAAGCGGGTCCTCTGGGCAGCCCCAGCATTTT | CASSSGSSGQPQHF
TRBD2 | TRBJ2-1 | TRBV5-1 | - | 16 | TGCGCCAGCAGCTGGGGACTAGCGGGGGTCTACAATGAGCAGTTCTTC | CASSWGLAGVYNEQFF
- | TRBJ2-3 | TRBV10-3 | - | 14 | TGTGCCATCAGTGTCTCGGGGGGCACAGATACGCAGTATTTT | CAISVSGGTDTQYF
- | TRBJ2-2 | TRBV5-1 | - | 14 | TGCGCCAGCAGCTTGTCGGGTACGACCGGGGAGCTGTTTTTT | CASSLSGTTGELFF
- | TRBJ1-1 | TRBV7-8 | few | 14 | TGTGCCAGCAGCTTATACGCAGAGAACACTGAAGCTTTCTTT | CASSLYAENTEAFF
- | TRBJ2-4 | TRBV7-9 | - | 15 | TGTGCCAGCAGCCAAAGGGGGTTAGCCAAAAACATTCAGTACTTC | CASSQRGLAKNIQYF
TRBD1 | TRBJ2-3 | TRBV9 | - | 15 | TGTGCCAGCAGCGTAGACAGGGGGGCCACAGATACGCAGTATTTT | CASSVDRGATDTQYF
- | TRBJ1-2 | TRBV7-2 | - | 14 | TGTGCCAGCAGCTTAGATGGGGTCCCCTATGGCTACACCTTC | CASSLDGVPYGYTF
- | TRBJ2-5 | TRBV18 | once | 18 | TGTGCCAGCTCACCAGTCGTTGCGGCCCATTGGGCTAGTGAGACCCAGTACTTC | CASSPVVAAHWASETQYF
TRBD2 | TRBJ2-7 | TRBV6-5 | - | 15 | TGTGCCAGCAGAACCCTAGCGGGAGGAACCTACGAGCAGTACTTC | CASRTLAGGTYEQYF